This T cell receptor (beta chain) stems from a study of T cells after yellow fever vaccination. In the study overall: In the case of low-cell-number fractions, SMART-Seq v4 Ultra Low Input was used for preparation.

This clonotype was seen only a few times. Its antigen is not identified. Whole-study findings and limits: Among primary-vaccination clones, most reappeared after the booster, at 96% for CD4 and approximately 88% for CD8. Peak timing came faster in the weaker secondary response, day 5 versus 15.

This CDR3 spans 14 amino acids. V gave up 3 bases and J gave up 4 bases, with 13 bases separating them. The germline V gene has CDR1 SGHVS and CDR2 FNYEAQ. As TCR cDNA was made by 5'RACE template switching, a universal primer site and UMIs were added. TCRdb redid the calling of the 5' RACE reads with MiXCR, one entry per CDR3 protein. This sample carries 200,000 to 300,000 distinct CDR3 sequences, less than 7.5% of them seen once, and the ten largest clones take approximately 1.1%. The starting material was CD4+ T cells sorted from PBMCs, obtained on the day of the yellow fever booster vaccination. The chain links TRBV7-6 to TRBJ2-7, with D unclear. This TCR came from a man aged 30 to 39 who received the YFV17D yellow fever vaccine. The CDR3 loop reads CASSFAPKGYEQYF. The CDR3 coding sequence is TGTGCCAGCAGCTTTGCGCCAAAAGGGTACGAGCAGTACTTC.